The 5 T cell receptor beta chains below were found in one sample sequenced in a study of blood T cell repertoires in COVID-19. Assay: immunoSEQ multiplex PCR; the TCRdb copy retains only in-frame clones and omits some. The top ten hold 4% to 4.5% of the sample, which has fewer than 150,000 clones, roughly 89% seen once. The sample comprised peripheral blood. These receptors were taken from a woman between 40 and 55 years old with acute or convalescent COVID-19.

The chain has TRBV9 and TRBJ1-5, with 9 positions matching TRBD1. The germline V gene has CDR1 SGDLS and CDR2 YYNGEE. The CDR3 length is 17 residues. Trimming took 4 bases from V and 0 from J; bases not matched to a gene: 8. Here the CDR3 DNA reads TGTGCCAGCAGCTCCGGGACAGGGACCTATAGCAATCAGCCCCAGCATTTT. Translated, it gives CASSSGTGTYSNQPQHF. Supplemented by reference TRBV9 and TRBJ1-5, the full variable domain reads DSGVTQTPKHLITATGQRVTLRCSPRSGDLSVYWYQQSLDQGLQFLIQYYNGEERAKGNILERFSAQQFPDLHSELNLSSLELGDSALYFCASSSGTGTYSNQPQHFGDGTRLSIL.

The chain joins TRBV28 to TRBJ1-1; the D gene is possibly TRBD1 (5 bases). Germline values: CDR1 MDHEN, CDR2 SYDVKM. The CDR3 covers 16 residues. V lost 5 bases to trimming and J lost 5 bases, with 21 bases between them. The CDR3 loop is CASSRQGITSSTEAFF. DNA of the CDR3: TGTGCCAGCAGTCGCCAGGGCATTACCTCTAGTACTGAAGCTTTCTTT.

This chain connects TRBV27 to TRBJ1-1; no definite D call. Germline CDR1 MNHEY, CDR2 SMNVEV (reference sequence). The ends were cut back, 6 bases at V and 2 bases at J, with 13 bases in the middle. There are 14 residues in the CDR3. The CDR3: CASRYSEDNTEAFF. The CDR3 bases are TGTGCCAGCAGGTACTCGGAGGATAACACTGAAGCTTTCTTT.

The V gene is TRBV3-1 (or the pseudogene TRBV3-2), the J gene TRBJ1-5; maybe TRBD1 (5 bases). CDR3 length: 12 amino acids. Germline-derived CDR1 and CDR2 are LGHDT and YNNKEL (reference sequence). V lost 5 bases to trimming and J lost 7 bases, with 9 bases between them. CDR3 loop: CASSSWGQPQHF. The CDR3 nucleotides read TGTGCCAGCAGCTCCTGGGGCCAGCCCCAGCATTTT.

The chain uses TRBV24-1 and TRBJ2-3; TRBD2 matches at 7 bases. CDR1 and CDR2 from the germline V gene are KGHDR and SFDVKD. V shed 4 bases, J shed 3 bases, and the junction held 3 bases outside the gene matches. This CDR3 region has 14 residues. Here the CDR3 reads CATSEWGGTDTQYF. Here the CDR3 DNA reads TGTGCCACCAGTGAGTGGGGGGGTACAGATACGCAGTATTTT.